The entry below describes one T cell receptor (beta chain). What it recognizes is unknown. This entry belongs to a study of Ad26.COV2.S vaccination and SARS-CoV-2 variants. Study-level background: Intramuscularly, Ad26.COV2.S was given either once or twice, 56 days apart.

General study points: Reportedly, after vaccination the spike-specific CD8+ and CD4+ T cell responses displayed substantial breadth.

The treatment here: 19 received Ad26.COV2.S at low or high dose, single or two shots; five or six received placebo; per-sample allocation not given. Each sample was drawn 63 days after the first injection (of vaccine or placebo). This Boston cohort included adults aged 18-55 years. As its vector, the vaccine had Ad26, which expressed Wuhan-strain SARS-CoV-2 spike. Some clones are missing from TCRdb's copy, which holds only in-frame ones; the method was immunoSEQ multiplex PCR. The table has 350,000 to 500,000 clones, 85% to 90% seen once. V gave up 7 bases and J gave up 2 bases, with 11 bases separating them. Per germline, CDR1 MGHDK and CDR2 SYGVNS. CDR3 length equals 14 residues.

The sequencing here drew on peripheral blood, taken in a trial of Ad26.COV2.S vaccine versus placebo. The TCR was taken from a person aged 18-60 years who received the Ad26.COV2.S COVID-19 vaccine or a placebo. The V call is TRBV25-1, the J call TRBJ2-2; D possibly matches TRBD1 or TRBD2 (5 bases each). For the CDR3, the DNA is TGTGCCAGCACTGGGGGTCGAAACACCGGGGAGCTGTTTTTT. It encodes CASTGGRNTGELFF. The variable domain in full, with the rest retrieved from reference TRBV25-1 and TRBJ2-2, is EADIYQTPRYLVIGTGKKITLECSQTMGHDKMYWYQQDPGMELHLIHYSYGVNSTEKGDLSSESTVSRIRTEHFPLTLESARPSHTSQYLCASTGGRNTGELFFGEGSRLTVL.